This is a list of T cell receptor beta chains from one sample in a study of metastatic and nonmetastatic thyroid tumors. TCRdb reassembled clones from the PCR reads with MiXCR. Of 43,000 or so clones in the sample, around 23% were seen once. Sample: blood. These receptors came from a male donor with papillary thyroid cancer or a benign thyroid nodule (not recorded which). Some clones in this sample may be carry-over from other donors' samples. CDR3s include the opening cysteine and the closing phenylalanine or tryptophan. Fields, in order: D gene, V gene, clone size, J gene, CDR3 protein, CDR3 DNA. The D gene is left open where the match is weak. Clone size, where shown, is once, few, many, or a class for clones that have expanded.

>-|TRBV7-9|few|TRBJ1-2
CAIKTPDGYTF
TGTGCCATTAAGACCCCGGATGGCTACACCTTC
>TRBD2|TRBV9|-|TRBJ2-7
CASSRKRTSGRGEQYF
TGTGCCAGCAGCCGGAAGAGGACTAGCGGAAGGGGCGAGCAGTACTTT
>-|TRBV6-2/TRBV6-3|large|TRBJ1-4
CASSPGTPSEKLFF
TGTGCCAGCAGTCCCGGGACACCAAGTGAAAAACTGTTTTTT
>-|TRBV7-3|many|TRBJ2-2
CASSGIGPGELFF
TGTGCCAGCAGCGGAATTGGCCCCGGGGAGCTGTTTTTT
>-|TRBV6-2/TRBV6-3|medium-sized|TRBJ1-3
CASSWEGTSGNTIYF
TGTGCCAGCAGTTGGGAGGGGACCTCTGGAAACACCATATATTTT
>-|TRBV13|many|TRBJ2-3
CASSFALAQRIDTQYF
TGTGCCAGCAGCTTCGCCCTGGCCCAGAGGATAGATACGCAGTATTTT
>TRBD1|TRBV24-1|many|TRBJ2-2
CAMTDRGLFTGELFF
TGTGCCATGACCGACAGGGGGCTCTTCACCGGGGAGCTGTTTTTT
>-|TRBV12-3/TRBV12-4|few|TRBJ1-3
CASSFKALTIYF
TGTGCCAGCAGTTTTAAAGCTCTCACCATATATTTT
>-|TRBV7-3|many|TRBJ2-5
CASSLSGTGETQYF
TGTGCCAGCAGCTTATCAGGGACGGGGGAGACCCAGTACTTC
>-|TRBV2|medium-sized|TRBJ2-7
CASRRAASGEQYF
TGTGCCAGCCGACGGGCTGCTTCGGGCGAGCAGTACTTC
>-|TRBV5-1|many|TRBJ2-3
CASSLGLATYLTDTQYF
TGCGCCAGCAGCTTGGGGCTAGCCACCTACCTCACAGATACGCAGTATTTT
>-|TRBV6-2/TRBV6-3|few|TRBJ1-6
CASSYGEVYNSPLHF
TGTGCCAGCAGTTACGGGGAGGTCTATAATTCACCCCTCCACTTT
>-|TRBV7-6|-|TRBJ2-5
CASSWGNQETQYF
TGTGCCAGCAGCTGGGGCAACCAAGAGACCCAGTACTTC
>TRBD1|TRBV11-2|few|TRBJ1-5
CASSLARGRNQPQHF
TGTGCCAGCAGCTTAGCCAGGGGGCGAAATCAGCCCCAGCATTTT
>TRBD1|TRBV2|few|TRBJ1-5
CASSEWTGDQPQHF
TGTGCCAGCAGTGAATGGACAGGGGATCAGCCCCAGCATTTT
>TRBD1|TRBV20-1|-|TRBJ1-2
CSAVGSGRTGNYGYTF
TGCAGTGCTGTGGGCAGCGGGAGGACAGGAAACTATGGCTACACCTTC
>-|TRBV12-3/TRBV12-4|-|TRBJ1-6
CASSLYRQLPPLHF
TGTGCCAGCAGTTTGTATCGCCAGCTCCCACCCCTCCACTTT
>TRBD2|TRBV5-6|many|TRBJ2-3
CASSLLGTSGTDTQYF
TGTGCCAGCAGCTTGTTAGGGACTAGCGGGACAGATACGCAGTATTTT
>TRBD2|TRBV18|-|TRBJ2-5
CASSPSGPQETQYF
TGTGCCAGCTCACCTAGCGGGCCCCAAGAGACCCAGTACTTC
>TRBD2|TRBV20-1|few|TRBJ2-1
CSARGGGGLAGSYNEQFF
TGCAGTGCTAGAGGCGGGGGGGGACTAGCGGGCAGTTACAATGAGCAGTTCTTC
>-|TRBV5-1|-|TRBJ1-3
CASREGGLSGNTIYF
TGCGCCAGCAGGGAGGGAGGGCTATCTGGAAACACCATATATTTT
>-|TRBV7-9|many|TRBJ1-2
CASSLAAGAYTF
TGTGCCAGCAGCTTAGCGGCAGGGGCCTACACCTTC
>-|TRBV5-6|many|TRBJ2-3
CASSPFLSTDTQYF
TGTGCCAGCAGCCCCTTCCTTAGCACAGATACGCAGTATTTT
>-|TRBV10-1|many|TRBJ2-1
CASRRGGDLQLNEQFF
TGCGCCAGCAGAAGGGGGGGCGATCTTCAATTAAATGAGCAGTTCTTC
>-|TRBV7-9|few|TRBJ2-1
CASSLFTEGQFF
TGTGCCAGCAGCTTATTTACCGAGGGGCAGTTCTTC
>-|TRBV19|-|TRBJ1-2
CASSTGKVNYGYTF
TGTGCCAGTAGCACAGGGAAGGTAAACTATGGCTACACCTTC
>TRBD1|TRBV6-1|many|TRBJ1-1
CASSRDSWAEAFF
TGTGCCAGCAGCCGGGACAGCTGGGCTGAAGCTTTCTTT
>TRBD1|TRBV30|-|TRBJ2-3
CAWPPTPQGGSTDTQYF
TGTGCCTGGCCCCCCACCCCACAGGGGGGTAGCACAGATACGCAGTATTTT
>TRBD1|TRBV15|many|TRBJ2-7
CATSRELGGHEQYF
TGTGCCACCAGCAGAGAGTTAGGGGGCCACGAGCAGTACTTC
>-|TRBV20-1|many|TRBJ2-3
CSAISVRDTQYF
TGCAGTGCTATTTCAGTGAGAGATACGCAGTATTTT
>TRBD2|TRBV6-2/TRBV6-3|-|TRBJ2-7
CASSYSGGSLNKQYF
TGTGCCAGCAGTTACTCGGGCGGGAGCCTTAACAAGCAGTACTTC